The T cell receptor (beta chain) under discussion was sequenced for a study of beta chain features in type 1 diabetes. Study as a whole: Examination spanned 90 million to 140 million sorted cells from all samples.

The V gene end was trimmed by 4 bases and the J gene end by 2 bases; junction bases not matched to a gene: 5. Per germline, CDR1 MDHEN and CDR2 SYDVKM. The CDR3 runs to 15 residues. cDNA synthesis used the whole RNA isolate, giving expressed TCRB sequences. The repertoire was sequenced with immunoSEQ multiplex PCR; TCRdb's copy has only in-frame clones and lacks some. The profile shows about 650,000 clones, around 12% of them singletons. Markers CD45RO/CCR7/CD25/CD127/CD95/CD27 served to sort CD4+ naive, central memory, regulatory and stem cell-like memory cells. All sorted populations exceeded 98% purity. This clone was seen more than once but under ten times. Its antigen is not identified. Points from the study as a whole: It was possible that PCR favored shorter templates, equally so in patients and controls. Shorter TCRB CDR3s, moderately but significantly so, marked every one of the four CD4+ subsets in Type 1 diabetes patients.

What was sequenced was naive CD4+ T cells from blood. This rearrangement joins TRBV28 to TRBJ1-5, with 7 bases matching TRBD1. The receptor was isolated from a man under 40 with type 1 diabetes. DNA of the CDR3: TGTGCCAGCAGTTCTACAGGGGTCGGCAATCAGCCCCAGCATTTT. Translation gives CASSSTGVGNQPQHF.